A selection of T cell receptor beta chains follows, all from one sample in a study of OX40 agonist ivuxolimab in advanced cancers. Sequenced by immunoSEQ multiplex PCR; TCRdb stores in-frame clones only, minus some. The sample consists of roughly 20,000 clones, approximately 85% of them appearing once. This material consisted of CD4+ or CD8+ T cells sorted from blood, taken in a trial of the OX40 agonist ivuxolimab. These receptors were obtained from an adult with an advanced solid tumor such as melanoma, head and neck, liver or kidney cancer. CDR3s include the opening cysteine and the closing phenylalanine or tryptophan. The order of the fields is J gene, CDR3 length, V gene, CDR3 protein.

J gene: TRBJ1-1; CDR3 length: 13; V gene: TRBV6-5; CDR3 protein: CASTTPSGSEAFF
J gene: TRBJ2-2; CDR3 length: 11; V gene: TRBV10-2; CDR3 protein: CASMDTGELFF
J gene: TRBJ2-1; CDR3 length: 16; V gene: TRBV7-9; CDR3 protein: CASSPRGAEAYNEQFF
J gene: TRBJ1-1; CDR3 length: 11; V gene: TRBV29-1; CDR3 protein: CSVVGNTEAFF
J gene: TRBJ2-5; CDR3 length: 15; V gene: TRBV7-9; CDR3 protein: CASSLNSGFQETQYF
J gene: TRBJ2-7; CDR3 length: 15; V gene: TRBV5-1; CDR3 protein: CASSLEAGPNYEQYF
J gene: TRBJ1-5; CDR3 length: 14; V gene: TRBV7-9; CDR3 protein: CASSLVDSNSPQHF
J gene: TRBJ1-2; CDR3 length: 13; V gene: TRBV5-5; CDR3 protein: CASSLGMVYGYTF
J gene: TRBJ1-1; CDR3 length: 15; V gene: TRBV4-1; CDR3 protein: CASSQDGGGNTEAFF
J gene: TRBJ1-4; CDR3 length: 14; V gene: TRBV27; CDR3 protein: CASSLDGQTEKLFF
J gene: TRBJ2-3; CDR3 length: 15; V gene: TRBV4-1; CDR3 protein: CASSQSAGVADTQYF